The rows below give T cell receptor beta chains drawn from one sample of a study of T-cell memory formation after mild COVID-19. A single record per CDR3 protein comes from TCRdb applying MiXCR to the 5' RACE reads. The sample includes around 200,000 distinct CDR3 sequences, approximately 17% of them seen just once. The sample comprised PBMCs or a T cell subset sorted from them (not recorded which). These receptors were taken from a man aged 18 to 30 who had mild COVID-19 (a few samples of this study predate the infection). Cell type and time point are not known. Each CDR3 is given with its conserved first and last residue. Fields, in order: CDR3 DNA, CDR3 protein, J gene, D gene, clone size, V gene. A D gene is named only where the DNA matches it firmly. The listing skips clone size in some rows; elsewhere it reads once, few, many or a size class.

TGTGCCAGCAGTTTCGTGGCAGACTATGGCTACACCTTC CASSFVADYGYTF TRBJ1-2 . . TRBV12-3/TRBV12-4
TGCGCCAGCAGCTTGGTTAGGGCCAGCGAGCAGTACTTC CASSLVRASEQYF TRBJ2-7 . few TRBV5-1
TGTGCTAGTGGCGACCGGGACGTCAAAAACATTCAGTACTTC CASGDRDVKNIQYF TRBJ2-4 . few TRBV12-5
TGTGCCATTCGGTCGGGTAATAAGTCACCCCTCCACTTT CAIRSGNKSPLHF TRBJ1-6 . once TRBV2
TGTGCCAGCAGCTCCCCCCGGTCGCGCGGGGCTTTCTACGAGCAGTACTTC CASSSPRSRGAFYEQYF TRBJ2-7 . . TRBV14
TGTGCCAGCAGCCGCGACAGGGGGGTCGGGGAGCTGTTTTTT CASSRDRGVGELFF TRBJ2-2 TRBD1 . TRBV7-2
TGTGCCAGCAGCGTACCACAGGGGCTCCTCAGCGGCTACACCTTC CASSVPQGLLSGYTF TRBJ1-2 TRBD1 . TRBV7-9
TGTGCCAGCAGCCCTACCTCCTACAGGGGGCTATCCCAAGAGACCCAGTACTTC CASSPTSYRGLSQETQYF TRBJ2-5 TRBD1 . TRBV7-2
TGTGCCACCAGTGACCACACTAGAAGCTCCTACAATGAGCAGTTCTTC CATSDHTRSSYNEQFF TRBJ2-1 . . TRBV24-1
TGTGCCAGCAGCCCAAGCGGGGAGGATACGCAGTATTTT CASSPSGEDTQYF TRBJ2-3 TRBD2 few TRBV7-3
TGTGCCAGCTCACCCCGGACTAGCGGGGGGCCCGAGACCCAGTACTTC CASSPRTSGGPETQYF TRBJ2-5 TRBD2 . TRBV18
TGTGCCAGCAGCCAACCGGGGCCCTTGGGAGATACGCAGTATTTT CASSQPGPLGDTQYF TRBJ2-3 . . TRBV4-2
TGTGCCAGCAGTTGGGGAATCCAGCCCCAGCATTTT CASSWGIQPQHF TRBJ1-5 . . TRBV12-3/TRBV12-4
TGTGCCAGCAGGGTCCAGGGAGGCTACGAGCAGTACTTC CASRVQGGYEQYF TRBJ2-7 . . TRBV12-3/TRBV12-4
TGTGCCAGCAGCCCGGGACAGGGGTTCGGGGAGCTGTTTTTT CASSPGQGFGELFF TRBJ2-2 TRBD1 many TRBV12-3/TRBV12-4
TGTGCCAGCAGTTTAGGGGAGCGGCAGACCCAGTACTTC CASSLGERQTQYF TRBJ2-5 . . TRBV12-3/TRBV12-4
TGCAGTGCTAGGTTGGGGAGTGGGACTGAAGCTTTCTTT CSARLGSGTEAFF TRBJ1-1 . few TRBV20-1
TGCGCCAGCCGGACGGGGGGGCGATGGGATACGCAGTATTTT CASRTGGRWDTQYF TRBJ2-3 TRBD2 . TRBV5-1
TGTGCCAGCAGCGCAGTCGGGACCCAGTACTTC CASSAVGTQYF TRBJ2-5 . . TRBV11-2
TGCAGTGCTATGGTGGCCATGAACACTGAAGCTTTCTTT CSAMVAMNTEAFF TRBJ1-1 . many TRBV20-1